This passage covers 25 T cell receptor beta chains from one sample sequenced in a study of technical replicates of blood from a handful of donors (dated by TCRdb to the late 2010s). Library method: the immunoSEQ multiplex PCR assay. What TCRdb holds here is the immuneACCESS table cut down to in-frame rearrangements. Part of the clones is not present; checked against another copy, under half of the missing clones reflect an unresolved V gene, and the others are unexplained. For this sample the table gives tens of thousands of clones, of which 80% to 95% were detected only once. Together, the top ten hold around 4% of the sample. Input material: PBMCs. The receptors originated from a human donor in good health. Some clones in this sample may be carry-over from other donors' samples.

The chain combines TRBV19 with TRBJ2-7, with 7 bases fitting TRBD1. The V gene's germline CDR1 is LNHDA and CDR2 SQIVND (reference sequence). The CDR3 is 14 amino acids. J gave up 10 bases and V 5 bases, and 14 bases lay outside the gene matches. The CDR3 DNA sequence: TGTGCCAGTAGTCCTAGGACAGGACCGGCATTTCAGTACTTC. Amino acids: CASSPRTGPAFQYF.

The chain is built from TRBV6-1 and TRBJ2-3; D not resolved. This CDR3 spans 15 amino acids. Between the trimmed V and J ends, which lost 3 bases and 4 bases, there was a span of 14 bases. The germline V gene encodes CDR1 MNHNS and CDR2 SASEGT. The CDR3 DNA sequence: TGTGCCAGCAGTGACGGCAGGCTCGGCGCAGATACGCAGTATTTT. This sequence encodes CASSDGRLGADTQYF.

The V call is TRBV5-1, the J call TRBJ2-7; 8 bases match TRBD1. The length of the CDR3 is 16 residues. Germline V CDR1 and CDR2: SGHRS, YFSETQ. V was pared by 2 bases and J by 0 bases, with 7 bases of the junction left unmatched. The CDR3 coding sequence is TGCGCCAGCAGCTTCTTCCAGACAGGGGCCTCCTACGAGCAGTACTTC. Translated, it gives CASSFFQTGASYEQYF.

This clone was observed once. The V and J genes are TRBV27 and TRBJ2-1; tentative D call: TRBD1 (6 bases). The ends were cut back, 7 bases at V and 8 bases at J, with 9 bases in the middle. CDR1 is MNHEY and CDR2 is SMNVEV in the germline V gene (reference sequence). CDR3 length: 11 amino acids. DNA of the CDR3: TGTGCCAGCACCAGGGGCGATGAGCAGTTCTTC. This codes for CASTRGDEQFF.

This chain uses TRBV9 with TRBJ2-5; 7 positions match TRBD2. The length of the CDR3 is 16 residues. Germline values: CDR1 SGDLS, CDR2 YYNGEE. Trimming took 0 bases from V and 5 from J; bases not matched to a gene: 10. This CDR3 reads CASSVAGLGVGETQYF. The CDR3 region has the DNA TGTGCCAGCAGCGTAGCCGGACTAGGAGTCGGGGAGACCCAGTACTTC.

The CDR3 spells CASRSAQTGLVLGTEAFF. DNA for the CDR3: TGTGCCAGCAGGTCAGCCCAGACAGGGTTGGTTCTCGGCACTGAAGCTTTCTTT. This sequence joins TRBV27 and TRBJ1-1; 7 bases match TRBD1. J gave up 4 bases and V 6 bases, and 20 bases lay outside the gene matches. The CDR3 runs 18 residues. CDR1 is MNHEY, CDR2 SMNVEV, per germline (reference sequence).

This rearrangement joins TRBV2 to TRBJ2-2; weak D call: TRBD1 (5 bases). Germline CDR1 is SNHLY and CDR2 is FYNNEI. Trimming cost V 9 bases and J 0 bases, with 11 bases left between them. CDR3 length: 14 residues. CDR3 sequence reads: CASKQDTNTGELFF. The CDR3 DNA follows: TGTGCCAGTAAACAGGACACGAACACCGGGGAGCTGTTTTTT.

CDR3 bases: TGTGCCAGCAGGGGACTGGCAGATACGCAGTATTTT. It codes for CASRGLADTQYF. The chain carries TRBV2 and TRBJ2-3, with D possibly matching TRBD2 (6 bases). The CDR3 length is 12 residues. Germline CDR1 reads SNHLY; CDR2 reads FYNNEI. V was clipped by 6 bases and J by 4 bases, with 8 bases between them.

This chain connects TRBV7-2 to TRBJ2-1, with D unclear. Germline assignment: CDR1 SGHTA and CDR2 FQGNSA. The CDR3 has 14 amino acids. V was clipped by 0 bases and J by 7 bases, with 10 bases between them. This CDR3 reads CASSLAGPSNEQFF. The CDR3 coding sequence is TGTGCCAGCAGCTTAGCGGGCCCCTCGAATGAGCAGTTCTTC.

This clone showed up just a few times. This chain uses TRBV4-2 with TRBJ2-7, with 7 bases aligning to TRBD2. In germline, CDR1 is LGHNA, CDR2 YNFKEQ. The CDR3 sequence is 13 residues long. V lost 4 bases and J lost 5; bases outside the gene matches: 5. DNA of the CDR3: TGTGCCAGCAGCCGGGGGGAGGGCAACGAGCAGTACTTC. Translation gives CASSRGEGNEQYF.

V usage is TRBV7-3 and J usage is TRBJ2-5; 8 bases line up with TRBD1. This CDR3 region has 13 residues. V gave up 2 bases and J gave up 5 bases; unmatched junction bases: 1. The germline gives CDR1 SGHTA, CDR2 FQGTGA. The DNA of the CDR3 is TGTGCCAGCAGCTTACAGGGGGCCGAGACCCAGTACTTC. This codes for CASSLQGAETQYF.

The genes are TRBV7-2 and TRBJ2-5, with 12 bases fitting TRBD2. The germline CDR1 and CDR2 sequences are SGHTA and FQGNSA. V lost 5 bases to trimming and J lost 2 bases; unmatched junction nucleotides: 3. The CDR3 length is 15 residues. CDR3 DNA: TGTGCCAGCAGCCAACTAGCGGGGGGTCAAGAGACCCAGTACTTC. This codes for CASSQLAGGQETQYF.

The CDR3 region has the DNA TGTGCCAGCAGCGCGAGCGGAAGCACAGATACGCAGTATTTT. This codes for CASSASGSTDTQYF. The gene calls are TRBV9 and TRBJ2-3; a possible D gene is TRBD2 (5 bases). Trimming took off 3 bases at V and 0 bases at J, with 8 bases between the two ends. The germline V gene has CDR1 SGDLS and CDR2 YYNGEE. The CDR3 covers 14 residues.

This clone occurred a few times. V and J are TRBV6-6 and TRBJ1-1; tentative D call: TRBD1 (6 bases). Per germline, CDR1 MNHNY and CDR2 SVGAGI (reference sequence). V was shortened by 4 bases and J by 11 bases, with 17 bases between the two germline ends. This CDR3 is built from 13 residues. CDR3 residues: CASSSGQGDPAFF. As DNA, the CDR3 is TGTGCCAGCAGTTCGGGACAAGGTGACCCGGCTTTCTTT.

This chain joins TRBV9 and TRBJ2-1, with TRBD1 identical over 8 bases. CDR1 and CDR2 (germline): SGDLS, YYNGEE. The CDR3 spans 16 residues. V lost 4 bases to trimming and J lost 8 bases; unmatched junction nucleotides: 14. CDR3 amino acids: CASSPGQGPPTDEQFF. In DNA form, the CDR3 reads TGTGCCAGCAGCCCCGGACAGGGCCCCCCCACAGATGAGCAGTTCTTC. Based on the CDR3 plus reference TRBV9 and TRBJ2-1, the full variable domain is DSGVTQTPKHLITATGQRVTLRCSPRSGDLSVYWYQQSLDQGLQFLIQYYNGEERAKGNILERFSAQQFPDLHSELNLSSLELGDSALYFCASSPGQGPPTDEQFFGPGTRLTVL.

The chain employs TRBV19 and TRBJ2-7; 8 bases fit TRBD1. The V and J ends lost 5 bases and 6 bases, in that order; junction bases with no gene match: 9. Germline-derived CDR1 and CDR2 are LNHDA and SQIVND (reference sequence). The length of the CDR3 is 14 residues. The CDR3 nucleotides are TGTGCCAGTAGTGTTGGGACAGGAGGGGGCGAGCAGTACTTC. This translates into CASSVGTGGGEQYF.

CDR3 nucleotides: TGTGCCAGCAGCTTGTCTGGCGGCCAGGGCGAGCAGTACTTC. This sequence encodes CASSLSGGQGEQYF. The chain recombines TRBV7-2 with TRBJ2-7; a possible D gene is TRBD1 (5 bases). With 3 bases removed from V and 6 bases from J, the gap between germline ends came to 15 bases. Germline V gene sequence: CDR1 SGHTA, CDR2 FQGNSA. This CDR3 contains 14 residues.

Here the CDR3 reads CASSSYRLEETQYF. The CDR3 DNA reads TGTGCCAGCAGTTCTTACCGGCTAGAAGAGACCCAGTACTTC. V is TRBV7-9 and J is TRBJ2-5; D is ambiguous. Germline lookup yields CDR1 SEHNR and CDR2 FQNEAQ (reference sequence). The CDR3 is 14 amino acids. V was clipped by 6 bases and J by 3 bases, with 14 bases between them.

V usage is TRBV12-5 and J usage is TRBJ2-7, with 7 bases that match TRBD2. Unmatched junction bases numbered 3, after V lost 5 bases and J lost 2 bases. Looked up from germline, CDR1 is LGHNT and CDR2 is FRNRAP. This CDR3 spans 13 amino acids. DNA for the CDR3: TGTGCTAGTGGTAGCGGGATTGCCTACGAGCAGTACTTC. Encoded protein: CASGSGIAYEQYF.

J is TRBJ1-1 and V is TRBV7-9; the D gene is possibly TRBD1 (6 bases). Germline V gene data show CDR1 as SEHNR and CDR2 as FQNEAQ (reference sequence). The CDR3 loop spans 14 amino acids. V lost 5 bases and J lost 0, with 10 bases in between. The DNA of the CDR3 is TGTGCCAGCAGCGAGGGACACCTGAACACTGAAGCTTTCTTT. This codes for CASSEGHLNTEAFF. Drawing the rest from reference TRBV7-9 and TRBJ1-1, the complete variable domain is DTGVSQNPRHKITKRGQNVTFRCDPISEHNRLYWYRQTLGQGPEFLTYFQNEAQLEKSRLLSDRFSAERPKGSFSTLEIQRTEQGDSAMYLCASSEGHLNTEAFFGQGTRLTVV.

The chain is built from TRBV7-2 and TRBJ2-1; the match to TRBD2 covers 7 bases. The CDR3 runs to 14 residues. V shed 5 bases and J 7 bases; nucleotides not matched to a gene: 8. Germline-derived CDR1 and CDR2 are SGHTA and FQGNSA. CDR3 protein: CASSLRAGVNEQFF. DNA for the CDR3: TGTGCCAGCAGCCTTAGGGCGGGGGTTAATGAGCAGTTCTTC.

This chain joins TRBV30 and TRBJ1-5; D unclear. V lost 0 bases, J lost 0 bases, and 9 bases lay in between. This CDR3 is 15 amino acids long. CDR1 and CDR2 from the germline V gene are GTSNPN and SVGIG (reference sequence). The CDR3 DNA sequence: TGTGCCTGGAGTGTTCGCGGGCTTAGCAATCAGCCCCAGCATTTT. As protein: CAWSVRGLSNQPQHF.

This clone occurred once. The J gene is TRBJ1-2, the V gene TRBV27; 8 bases match TRBD1. The CDR3 contains 13 residues. Germline CDR1 reads MNHEY; CDR2 reads SMNVEV (reference sequence). With 5 bases clipped from V and 7 bases from J, the junction kept 6 bases outside the gene matches. CDR3 sequence (DNA): TGTGCCAGCAGTCAACAGGGGGAGTTTGGCTACACCTTC. Translated: CASSQQGEFGYTF.

V is TRBV19 and J is TRBJ2-1; TRBD2 agrees at 14 bases. The germline gives CDR1 LNHDA, CDR2 SQIVND (reference sequence). Trimming cost V 5 bases and J 9 bases; bases outside gene matches: 12. The CDR3 consists of 17 residues. The CDR3 DNA follows: TGTGCCAGTAGTTCGGGACTAGCGGGAGACAGTACGGGTGAGCAGTTCTTC. Its translation: CASSSGLAGDSTGEQFF. The full variable domain, completed using reference TRBV19 and TRBJ2-1, is DGGITQSPKYLFRKEGQNVTLSCEQNLNHDAMYWYRQDPGQGLRLIYYSQIVNDFQKGDIAEGYSVSREKKESFPLTVTSAQKNPTAFYLCASSSGLAGDSTGEQFFGPGTRLTVL.

This clone is medium-sized. Other DNA sequences in this specimen translate into the identical CDR3. V gene TRBV5-1 combines with J gene TRBJ2-1, with D tentatively TRBD2 (6 bases). There are 14 residues in the CDR3. Trimming took off 3 bases at V and 4 bases at J, with 11 bases between the two ends. CDR1 is SGHRS, CDR2 YFSETQ, per germline. This CDR3 reads CASSSSGAYNEQFF. DNA for the CDR3: TGCGCCAGCAGCTCCTCGGGAGCGTACAATGAGCAGTTCTTC.